These 21 T cell receptor beta chains were sequenced from one sample in a study of CD8+ T cells in alopecia areata. Extracted RNA was reverse transcribed, and the resulting cDNA served as sequencing template. Using immunoSEQ multiplex PCR, the repertoire was profiled, and TCRdb retains in-frame clones only, with some absent. In the table there are fewer than 200,000 clones, about 60% of which are singletons. Sample: CD4+ T cells sorted from blood, taken at week 0. The source of these receptors is a human donor with alopecia areata.

V is TRBV5-1 and J is TRBJ2-7; TRBD1 might be the D (6 bases). In germline, CDR1 is SGHRS, CDR2 YFSETQ. There are 15 residues in the CDR3. Trimming shortened V by 1 base and J by 1 base, and 12 bases separated the two germline ends. This CDR3 reads CASSLMDSLSYEQYF. The CDR3, as DNA: TGCGCCAGCAGCTTGATGGACAGTCTATCCTACGAGCAGTACTTC.

The chain carries TRBV7-2 and TRBJ1-5; D is uncertain. CDR1 SGHTA and CDR2 FQGNSA come from the germline V gene. The CDR3 sequence is 13 residues long. The V and J ends lost 3 bases and 3 bases respectively, with 6 bases between them. The chain's CDR3 is CASSLVDNQPQHF. In DNA form, the CDR3 reads TGTGCCAGCAGCTTGGTGGACAATCAGCCCCAGCATTTT.

The chain has TRBV29-1 and TRBJ2-5, with D possibly matching TRBD2 (6 bases). The V gene lost 7 bases and the J gene lost 4 bases, with 19 bases spanning the gap. The germline CDR1 and CDR2 sequences are SQVTM and ANQGSEA. The CDR3 contains 14 residues. CDR3 sequence (DNA): TGCAGCGCCCGCCAAGGAGGGTTGAGAGAGACCCAGTACTTC. Translating gives CSARQGGLRETQYF.

V is TRBV25-1 and J is TRBJ2-1; D may be TRBD1 or TRBD2 (5 bases each). The CDR3 sequence is 13 residues long. Trimming stripped 5 bases from V and 3 bases from J, with 8 bases between. Germline V lookup: CDR1 MGHDK, CDR2 SYGVNS. For the CDR3, the DNA is TGTGCCAGCAGTTCTGGGGGCTACAATGAGCAGTTCTTC. Translation gives CASSSGGYNEQFF.

This clone was found a few times. The V and J genes are TRBV5-6 and TRBJ2-7; TRBD2 agrees at 8 bases. After removal of 4 bases from V and 4 bases from J, the junction contained 4 bases not matched to a gene. CDR1 SGHDT and CDR2 YYEEEE come from the germline V gene. The CDR3 is 13 amino acids. This CDR3 reads CASSPGLGYEQYF. DNA for the CDR3: TGTGCCAGCAGCCCGGGACTAGGGTACGAGCAGTACTTC.

This rearrangement joins TRBV7-2 to TRBJ2-7; 8 bases are a match to TRBD1. V shed 6 bases and J 3 bases; nucleotides not matched to a gene: 7. Germline V CDR1 and CDR2: SGHTA, FQGNSA. This CDR3 is 14 amino acids long. CDR3 amino acids: CASRAPGQDYEQYF. The CDR3 nucleotides are TGTGCCAGCAGGGCGCCGGGACAGGACTACGAGCAGTACTTC.

V gene TRBV9 combines with J gene TRBJ1-1; 9 bases line up with TRBD1. From germline, CDR1 is SGDLS and CDR2 YYNGEE. The CDR3 extends over 14 amino acids. V lost 4 bases and J lost 3; bases outside the gene matches: 4. CDR3 loop: CASSFRDRDTEAFF. Written as DNA, the CDR3 is TGTGCCAGCAGCTTCAGGGACAGGGACACTGAAGCTTTCTTT.

Turning to this clone: Other DNA sequences in the sample encode the same CDR3. This rearrangement joins TRBV29-1 to TRBJ1-1, with D unclear. Trimming pared 4 bases from V and 0 bases from J, leaving 9 bases between. The CDR3 is 13 residues long. The V gene's germline CDR1 is SQVTM and CDR2 ANQGSEA. CDR3 nucleotide sequence: TGCAGCGTTGTCCGGTTATTGAACACTGAAGCTTTCTTT. This translates into CSVVRLLNTEAFF. The variable domain in full, completed from reference TRBV29-1 and TRBJ1-1, reads SAVISQKPSRDICQRGTSLTIQCQVDSQVTMMFWYRQQPGQSLTLIATANQGSEATYESGFVIDKFPISRPNLTFSTLTVSNMSPEDSSIYLCSVVRLLNTEAFFGQGTRLTVV.

The chain couples TRBV15 to TRBJ2-7; D remains ambiguous. The CDR3 loop spans 13 amino acids. Germline V gene lookup returns CDR1 LNHNV and CDR2 YYDKDF (reference sequence). The V gene lost 5 bases and the J gene lost 12 bases, with 20 bases spanning the gap. The CDR3: CATSAQMNRRVYF. DNA for the CDR3: TGTGCCACCAGCGCCCAGATGAACCGGCGAGTGTACTTC.

This clone was detected only a few times. This rearrangement joins TRBV2 to TRBJ2-3, with D possibly being TRBD2 (5 bases). The CDR3 covers 15 residues. Germline V gives CDR1 SNHLY, CDR2 FYNNEI. V shed 2 bases and J shed 6 bases, with 15 bases lying between them. CDR3 amino acids: CASSEWRSGRDTQYF. Here the CDR3 DNA reads TGTGCCAGCAGTGAATGGCGGAGCGGTAGGGATACGCAGTATTTT. Full variable domain (rest looked up from reference TRBV2 and TRBJ2-3): EPEVTQTPSHQVTQMGQEVILRCVPISNHLYFYWYRQILGQKVEFLVSFYNNEISEKSEIFDDQFSVERPDGSNFTLKIRSTKLEDSAMYFCASSEWRSGRDTQYFGPGTRLTVL.

The rearrangement uses TRBV9 and TRBJ1-2; D unresolved. CDR3 length equals 16 residues. Germline V gene sequence: CDR1 SGDLS, CDR2 YYNGEE. V lost 0 bases and J 0 bases, leaving 12 bases between the germline ends. CDR3 protein: CASSVAGSESNYGYTF. DNA of the CDR3: TGTGCCAGCAGCGTAGCTGGAAGCGAGTCTAACTATGGCTACACCTTC.

The chain recombines TRBV5-6 with TRBJ1-1, with D possibly being TRBD1 (6 bases). The V end lost 4 bases, the J end lost 5 bases, and 15 bases lay between the germline ends. The CDR3 runs 14 residues. The germline V gene encodes CDR1 SGHDT and CDR2 YYEEEE. The DNA of the CDR3 is TGTGCCAGCAGCCCACAGGGTCGTTGGACTGAAGCTTTCTTT. This encodes CASSPQGRWTEAFF. The entire variable domain, with the rest obtained from reference TRBV5-6 and TRBJ1-1, is as follows: DAGVTQSPTHLIKTRGQQVTLRCSPKSGHDTVSWYQQALGQGPQFIFQYYEEEERQRGNFPDRFSGHQFPNYSSELNVNALLLGDSALYLCASSPQGRWTEAFFGQGTRLTVV.

The V gene is TRBV6-5, the J gene TRBJ2-1; TRBD1 agrees at 7 bases. CDR3 size: 13 residues. J was trimmed by 6 bases and V by 6 bases; bases with no gene match: 5. Per the germline V gene, CDR1 is MNHEY and CDR2 is SVGAGI. CDR3 protein: CASRYTGVNEQFF. In DNA form, the CDR3 reads TGTGCCAGCAGGTATACAGGGGTCAATGAGCAGTTCTTC.

J is TRBJ1-2 and V is TRBV11-2; 8 nucleotides line up with TRBD1. The CDR3 contains 13 residues. Trimming removed 3 bases from V and 7 bases from J; junction bases left unmatched: 4. Germline CDR1 is SGHAT and CDR2 is FQNNGV. The CDR3 region is CASSFGQGLGYTF. The CDR3 region has the DNA TGTGCCAGCAGCTTTGGACAGGGACTTGGCTACACCTTC.

This clone was found once. Here the CDR3 reads CAWSVNGVGTDTQYF. As DNA, the CDR3 is TGTGCCTGGAGTGTAAACGGGGTCGGCACAGATACGCAGTATTTT. This rearrangement joins TRBV30 to TRBJ2-3, with TRBD2 as a possible D gene (5 bases). Germline V lookup: CDR1 GTSNPN, CDR2 SVGIG (reference sequence). Trimming removed 0 bases at V and 1 base at J, with 11 bases between. The CDR3 extends over 15 amino acids.

Points on this clone: Since the CDR3 does not end with the conserved phenylalanine or tryptophan, this likely comes from a read error. The chain employs TRBV15 and TRBJ2-2, with unresolved D. Deletions cut 0 bases from V and 8 bases from J, with 22 bases between. The CDR3 covers 18 residues. In germline, CDR1 is LNHNV, CDR2 YYDKDF (reference sequence). The CDR3 DNA reads as TGTGCCACCAGCAGAGATGGGAAGGTGGGTTCCCGTTCAGGGGAGCTGTTTCTT. As protein: CATSRDGKVGSRSGELFL.

This rearrangement joins TRBV28 to TRBJ1-2, with TRBD1 identical over 7 bases. The germline V gene has CDR1 MDHEN and CDR2 SYDVKM. CDR3 length: 13 amino acids. Trimming took 7 bases from V and 5 from J; bases not matched to a gene: 7. DNA of the CDR3: TGTGCCAGCACCCGGGACAGAGCTTATGGCTACACCTTC. Translation: CASTRDRAYGYTF.

This clone came up a few times. The chain couples TRBV5-1 to TRBJ1-1; 7 positions agree with TRBD1. Germline CDR1 reads SGHRS; CDR2 reads YFSETQ. V was clipped by 6 bases and J by 7 bases; unmatched bases: 3. CDR3 length: 11 residues. DNA for the CDR3: TGCGCCAGCACTAGGGACAGTGAAGCTTTCTTT. Protein: CASTRDSEAFF.

This chain connects TRBV2 to TRBJ2-3, with 7 bases identical to TRBD1. V shed 7 bases and J 4 bases; nucleotides not matched to a gene: 5. The CDR3 has 13 amino acids. Germline CDR1 reads SNHLY; CDR2 reads FYNNEI. CDR3 in DNA: TGTGCCAGCATACGGGACAGCCCAGATACGCAGTATTTT. Protein sequence: CASIRDSPDTQYF.

The V gene is TRBV5-6, the J gene TRBJ2-5; 7 nucleotides agree with TRBD2. V trimming: 0 bases; J trimming: 1 base; junction bases outside the gene matches: 6. The CDR3 length is 16 residues. In germline, CDR1 is SGHDT, CDR2 YYEEEE. DNA for the CDR3: TGTGCCAGCAGCTTGGTGCCTAGCGGTGTCCAAGAGACCCAGTACTTC. Amino acid sequence: CASSLVPSGVQETQYF.

This chain links TRBV30 with TRBJ2-7; the match to TRBD1 covers 12 bases. J lost 3 bases, V lost 3 bases, and 6 bases had no gene match. This CDR3 contains 15 residues. Germline values: CDR1 GTSNPN, CDR2 SVGIG (reference sequence). CDR3 DNA: TGTGCCTGGAGCCCGGGACAGGGGGCCTACTACGAGCAGTACTTC. It specifies CAWSPGQGAYYEQYF.